The present T cell receptor beta chain was sequenced within a study of Graves' ophthalmopathy and Graves' hyperthyroidism. Trimming cost V 10 bases and J 4 bases, with 15 bases left between them. Germline values: CDR1 KGHDR, CDR2 SFDVKD. The CDR3 totals 13 residues. Amplifying from RNA transcripts, the study obtained TCR beta CDR3 regions. Second-round multiplex PCR came after a first-round RT-PCR that employed HTBI primers. TCRdb reprocessed the multiplex PCR reads via MiXCR and lists one record per CDR3 protein. Of roughly 1.1 million distinct CDR3 sequences in the sample, about 36% were seen once. The receptor was isolated from an adult man with Graves' hyperthyroidism. Sample: peripheral blood or thyroid tissue (not recorded which). This rearrangement joins TRBV24-1 to TRBJ2-5; tentative D call: TRBD2 (5 bases). DNA for the CDR3: TGTGCCACGGGAGACGTCGTAGGAGAGACCCAGTACTTC. Protein product: CATGDVVGETQYF.